This T cell receptor beta chain was profiled in a study of OX40 agonist ivuxolimab in advanced cancers. Study-level points and caveats: Antigen specificity was not determined for the expanded peripheral T cells.

Patients with autoimmune history or systemic immunosuppression were excluded. Germline CDR1 is MNHEY and CDR2 is SMNVEV (reference sequence). V lost 6 bases and J lost 2, with 11 bases in between. This CDR3 is built from 13 residues. Turning to this clone: Its target is unknown.

TCRdb's table, derived via immunoSEQ multiplex PCR, lists solely in-frame clones and lacks some. The sample comprises approximately 76,000 clones, roughly 85% of which are singletons, and about 6% rests with the top ten. The receptor was isolated from an adult with an advanced solid tumor such as melanoma, head and neck, liver or kidney cancer. The chain carries TRBV27 and TRBJ2-7; tentatively, D is TRBD1 (5 bases). Specimen: CD4+ or CD8+ T cells sorted from blood, collected in a trial of the OX40 agonist ivuxolimab. CDR3 protein: CASSRDRAYEQYF. For the CDR3, the DNA is TGTGCCAGCAGCCGAGACAGAGCCTACGAGCAGTACTTC.